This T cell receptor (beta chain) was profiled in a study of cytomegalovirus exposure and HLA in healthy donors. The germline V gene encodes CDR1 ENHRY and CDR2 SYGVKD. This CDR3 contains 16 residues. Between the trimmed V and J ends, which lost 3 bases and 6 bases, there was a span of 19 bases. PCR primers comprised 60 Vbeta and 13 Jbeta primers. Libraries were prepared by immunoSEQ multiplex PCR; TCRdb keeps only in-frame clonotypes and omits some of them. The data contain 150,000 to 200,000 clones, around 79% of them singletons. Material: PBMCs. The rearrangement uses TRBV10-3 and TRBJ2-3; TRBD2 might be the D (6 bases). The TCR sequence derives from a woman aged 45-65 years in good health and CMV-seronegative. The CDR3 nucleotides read TGTGCCATCAGTGAACATCGACTAGAGCTTAGGGATACGCAGTATTTT. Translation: CAISEHRLELRDTQYF.